The 20 T cell receptor beta chains reported below all come from one sample, sequenced in a study of shared clonotypes between healthy human individuals (dated by TCRdb to about 2020). Receptors were amplified or captured by the immunoSEQ multiplex PCR assay. TCRdb holds this immuneACCESS table with in-frame rearrangements only. Some clones are missing; in checked studies, unresolved V genes explain under half, and the rest has no known cause. This sample lists 1,100,000 or so clones; 78% were detected once. Approximately 0.5% of the sample lies in the top ten. The sequenced sample consisted of memory CD4+ T cells from PBMCs. Explained via the paper, the cell subset or site label denotes: CD45RA-negative fraction. These receptors were collected from a man between 18 and 35 years old in good health. Some clones in this sample may be carry-over from other donors' samples.

The V call is TRBV23-1, the J call TRBJ1-1, with D possibly TRBD1 on 6 matching bases. TRBV23-1 is recorded as an ORF, its role being uncertain. This CDR3 has 16 residues. The V end was cut by 4 bases, the J end by 1 base, with 16 bases between. The CDR3 nucleotides read TGCGCCAGCAGTCCATGTAGGGGGGGCTGGAACACTGAAGCTTTCTTT. Translated, it gives CASSPCRGGWNTEAFF.

The gene calls are TRBV5-4 and TRBJ1-2; D ambiguous. Per germline, CDR1 SGHNT and CDR2 YYREEE (reference sequence). V was shortened by 4 bases and J by 1 base, with 14 bases between the two germline ends. This CDR3 has 15 residues. CDR3 sequence: CASSPGGRLNYGYTF. Written as DNA, the CDR3 is TGTGCCAGCAGCCCAGGAGGACGGCTTAACTATGGCTACACCTTC. Together with reference TRBV5-4 and TRBJ1-2, the CDR3 gives the full variable domain: ETGVTQSPTHLIKTRGQQVTLRCSSQSGHNTVSWYQQALGQGPQFIFQYYREEENGRGNFPPRFSGLQFPNYSSELNVNALELDDSALYLCASSPGGRLNYGYTFGSGTRLTVV.

This chain uses TRBV19 with TRBJ1-5; no reliable D call. Germline V gene lookup returns CDR1 LNHDA and CDR2 SQIVND (reference sequence). The CDR3 runs 17 residues. Trimming shortened V by 2 bases and J by 6 bases, and 20 bases separated the two germline ends. CDR3 amino acids: CASSISMGTQTGQPQHF. In DNA form, the CDR3 reads TGTGCCAGTAGTATAAGTATGGGCACACAAACGGGTCAGCCCCAGCATTTT.

This clone has a single count. The rearrangement uses TRBV5-4 and TRBJ2-7; D ambiguous. Per the germline V gene, CDR1 is SGHNT and CDR2 is YYREEE (reference sequence). V was pared by 1 base and J by 0 bases, with 8 bases between. The CDR3 consists of 14 residues. The CDR3 DNA reads as TGTGCCAGCAGCTTGAACACCAACTCCTACGAGCAGTACTTC. Amino acid sequence: CASSLNTNSYEQYF.

The chain uses TRBV10-3 and TRBJ1-5; 8 bases line up with TRBD1. Trimming removed 5 bases from V and 11 bases from J; junction bases left unmatched: 11. CDR3 length: 14 residues. Germline V gene lookup returns CDR1 ENHRY and CDR2 SYGVKD. CDR3 sequence reads: CAISNGTGNPAQHF. The CDR3 DNA is TGTGCCATCAGTAACGGGACAGGTAATCCAGCCCAGCATTTT.

A remark on this clone: A far more abundant clone sits one base away, making this likely a read error. The chain has TRBV2 and TRBJ2-5, with TRBD1 matching over 12 bases. Germline V lookup: CDR1 SNHLY, CDR2 FYNNEI. This CDR3 is built from 14 residues. With V trimmed by 6 bases and J by 5 bases, 4 bases remained unmatched. CDR3 amino acids: CASSGTGGLETQYF. The CDR3 DNA reads TGTGCCAGCAGCGGGACAGGGGGCTTGGAGACCCAGTACTTC.

The gene calls are TRBV10-3 and TRBJ2-4, with D maybe TRBD1 (6 bases). Trimming removed 3 bases from V and 4 bases from J, with 16 bases in between. This CDR3 spans 16 amino acids. Germline CDR1 reads ENHRY; CDR2 reads SYGVKD. CDR3 bases: TGTGCCATCAGTGAAGGCTCAGGGGTCCGAAAAAACATTCAGTACTTC. It codes for CAISEGSGVRKNIQYF.

The V and J genes are TRBV11-2 and TRBJ2-1; 9 bases agree with TRBD2. Trimming took 5 bases from V and 9 from J; bases not matched to a gene: 14. This CDR3 has 16 amino acids. Germline V CDR1 and CDR2: SGHAT, FQNNGV. This CDR3 reads CASSPEVVAGVFEQFF. The CDR3 nucleotides are TGTGCCAGCAGCCCCGAGGTGGTAGCGGGAGTATTTGAGCAGTTCTTC.

Only a few counts were recorded for this clone. The chain links TRBV5-4 to TRBJ2-3; TRBD2 matches at 13 bases. Germline V gene lookup returns CDR1 SGHNT and CDR2 YYREEE (reference sequence). The CDR3 loop spans 18 amino acids. V shed 6 bases, J shed 2 bases, and the junction held 12 bases outside the gene matches. CDR3 amino acids: CASTSAKLAGGLTDTQYF. The CDR3 bases are TGTGCCAGCACGTCAGCGAAACTAGCGGGAGGGCTCACAGATACGCAGTATTTT.

The chain combines TRBV30 with TRBJ2-5; 7 bases are shared with TRBD1. V was clipped by 1 base and J by 4 bases; unmatched bases: 3. Germline CDR1 reads GTSNPN; CDR2 reads SVGIG (reference sequence). This CDR3 contains 13 residues. The CDR3 sequence is CAWSAGQRETQYF. DNA for the CDR3: TGTGCCTGGAGTGCGGGACAGAGAGAGACCCAGTACTTC.

The chain is built from TRBV6-5 and TRBJ1-3; D is possibly TRBD1 (5 bases). The CDR3 consists of 16 residues. V was cut by 1 base and J by 4 bases, with 14 bases left in between. Germline CDR1 is MNHEY and CDR2 is SVGAGI. CDR3: CASSYFAQGRGNTIYF. In nucleotides, the CDR3 is TGTGCCAGCAGTTACTTCGCCCAGGGAAGGGGAAACACCATATATTTT.

The V gene is TRBV28, the J gene TRBJ2-6; D gene unclear. The CDR3 length is 15 residues. Germline V CDR1 and CDR2: MDHEN, SYDVKM. Trimming shortened V by 6 bases and J by 0 bases, and 9 bases separated the two germline ends. The CDR3 DNA follows: TGTGCCAGCAGACCCCCGAACTCTGGGGCCAACGTCCTGACTTTC. Protein product: CASRPPNSGANVLTF.

The chain combines TRBV6-1 with TRBJ2-3; D is ambiguous. The germline gives CDR1 MNHNS, CDR2 SASEGT. Trimming shortened V by 8 bases and J by 0 bases, and 15 bases separated the two germline ends. The CDR3 covers 15 residues. As DNA, the CDR3 is TGTGCCAGCTTGTTACCCCTGAGTAGCACAGATACGCAGTATTTT. Translating gives CASLLPLSSTDTQYF.

This clone was recorded only once. This chain links TRBV29-1 with TRBJ2-5; 11 positions agree with TRBD2. The trim removed 4 bases at V and 9 bases at J, leaving 7 bases unmatched. In germline, CDR1 is SQVTM, CDR2 ANQGSEA. CDR3 length equals 13 residues. The CDR3 coding sequence is TGCAGCGTTGTAGGACTAGCGGGTTCTGCCCAGTACTTC. Protein sequence: CSVVGLAGSAQYF.

J is TRBJ1-1 and V is TRBV27; D ambiguous. Germline V gene sequence: CDR1 MNHEY, CDR2 SMNVEV (reference sequence). The CDR3 covers 13 residues. Trimming left V 1 base short and J 5 bases short, with 8 bases between. CDR3 in amino acids: CASSLLSGTEAFF. The CDR3 region has the DNA TGTGCCAGCAGTTTATTATCGGGAACTGAAGCTTTCTTT.

This sequence joins TRBV21-1 and TRBJ2-3; the table's D gene call, TRBD2, was not cross checked with the DNA. TRBV21-1 constitutes a pseudogene. The CDR3 contains 13 residues. CDR3 DNA: TGTGCCAGCAGCCCTTCGAGCGGGGGGAACCAGTATTTT. Translating gives CASSPSSGGNQYF.

This clone has only one observation. The chain recombines TRBV7-6 with TRBJ2-7; perhaps D is TRBD1 or TRBD2 (6 bases each). CDR1 and CDR2 (germline): SGHVS, FNYEAQ. Trimming took off 6 bases at V and 6 bases at J, with 27 bases between the two ends. This CDR3 region has 17 residues. CDR3 bases: TGTGCCAGCAGTAGAGAGGGGGGTGGCAGGGGTCTAATCGAGCAGTACTTC. Translating it yields CASSREGGGRGLIEQYF.

In this sample, this clone turned up many times. The chain carries TRBV29-1 and TRBJ1-4; no definite D call. Germline lookup yields CDR1 SQVTM and CDR2 ANQGSEA. The CDR3 loop spans 14 amino acids. Between the trimmed V and J ends, which lost 6 bases and 8 bases, there was a span of 19 bases. In DNA form, the CDR3 reads TGCAGCGTCGGGTACACAACCAAAGCGGAAAAACTGTTTTTT. This gives the protein CSVGYTTKAEKLFF.

The genes are TRBV5-4 and TRBJ2-5, with D hard to call. In germline, CDR1 is SGHNT, CDR2 YYREEE (reference sequence). CDR3 length: 13 amino acids. The germline V and J ends were trimmed by 2 bases and 5 bases, with 10 bases remaining between them. In DNA form, the CDR3 reads TGTGCCAGCAGCTTTTGGGGTCGGGAGACCCAGTACTTC. Its protein is CASSFWGRETQYF.

The chain employs TRBV4-3 and TRBJ2-1, with unresolved D. Germline CDR1 reads LGHNA; CDR2 reads YSLEER. The CDR3 covers 17 residues. Trimming shortened V by 2 bases and J by 4 bases, and 18 bases separated the two germline ends. The CDR3: CASSQLSVGIGYNEQFF. DNA of the CDR3: TGCGCCAGCAGCCAATTGTCCGTGGGGATAGGGTACAATGAGCAGTTCTTC.